This T cell receptor (beta chain) was captured in a study of CD8+CD57+ T cells in acquired aplastic anemia. Across the whole study: Mean yield of DNA from sorted CD4+ and CD8+ cells was about 3.2 ug.

This clonotype was detected many times. Its antigen is as yet unknown. V lost 8 bases and J 0 bases, leaving 7 bases between the germline ends. This CDR3 is 12 amino acids long. Germline V gene lookup returns CDR1 MNHEY and CDR2 SVGAGI. General observations from the study: Found in both controls and patients were around 31 CD8+ CDR3 sequences. Patients showed no significant difference from controls in CD8+ Simpson's diversity.

The use of genomic DNA as template underpinned the TCR beta VDJ and CDR3 profiling. TCRdb re-called the reads with MiXCR, one entry per CDR3 protein. Of 400,000 to 450,000 distinct CDR3 sequences in the sample, roughly 68% were seen once. The TCR comes from a human donor in good health, serving as a control. Material: sorted CD4+, CD8+, or CD8+CD57+ T cells (not recorded which) from PBMCs. The V gene is TRBV6-5, the J gene TRBJ1-2; tentative D call: TRBD1 (5 bases). The CDR3 coding sequence is TGTGCCAGCGCGGGGGCTAACTATGGCTACACCTTC. Protein sequence: CASAGANYGYTF.